The 12 T cell receptor beta chains presented below share a single source sample, sequenced in a study of response to subunit inactivated influenza vaccine (dated by TCRdb to about 2018). The method was RT-PCR. For sequencing, an Illumina HiSeq 2500 was employed. TCRdb itself trimmed the public reads at Q25 with fastp, ran MiXCR and retained productive beta chains. Entries are consolidated by CDR3 protein sequence, retaining the most common genes and DNA. This sample has roughly 700,000 distinct CDR3 sequences in its table, and around 14% of those were observed once. Approximately 10% of the sample comes from the top ten. Sequences were derived from PBMCs from blood, sampled 11 to 12 days after vaccination. These receptors originate from a man over 45 who received an inactivated influenza vaccine. Donor details come from another sample of the same person, matched by shared clones.

This clonotype was counted between two and nine times. The rearrangement uses TRBV15 and TRBJ2-1, with 10 bases matching TRBD2. This CDR3 is built from 18 residues. CDR1 and CDR2 (germline): LNHNV, YYDKDF (reference sequence). The ends lost 1 base at V and 5 bases at J; junction bases unmatched: 11. CDR3 in amino acids: CATSRGWASGRVNNEQFF. In DNA form, the CDR3 reads TGTGCCACCAGCAGAGGGTGGGCTAGCGGGAGAGTCAACAATGAGCAGTTCTTC.

This chain uses TRBV20-1 with TRBJ1-5; no clear D gene. This CDR3 has 14 residues. Germline lookup yields CDR1 DFQATT and CDR2 SNEGSKA (reference sequence). V lost 6 bases and J lost 3, with 15 bases in between. The CDR3 region has the DNA TGCAGTGCGCCGGACCCTTTCGACAATCAGCCCCAGCATTTT. Translating gives CSAPDPFDNQPQHF.

This clonotype was found many times. V and J are TRBV12-3 or TRBV12-4 and TRBJ2-3; 11 nucleotides agree with TRBD2. This CDR3 region has 15 residues. V gave up 1 base and J gave up 4 bases; unmatched junction bases: 1. CDR3 bases: TGTGCCAGCAGTTTAGATAGCGGGGGGGCAGATACGCAGTATTTT. It translates to CASSLDSGGADTQYF.

The table lists this clonotype with a few counts. V usage is TRBV15 and J usage is TRBJ2-7; D might be TRBD1 or TRBD2, each matching 6 bases. The V gene's germline CDR1 is LNHNV and CDR2 YYDKDF (reference sequence). This CDR3 is built from 18 residues. Deletions cut 1 base from V and 1 base from J, with 20 bases between. CDR3 in amino acids: CATSRGPAWGAESYEQYF. The DNA for the CDR3 is TGTGCCACCAGCAGAGGTCCGGCGTGGGGGGCAGAATCCTACGAGCAGTACTTC.

The chain combines TRBV7-9 with TRBJ1-6; the D is unclear. With 5 bases removed from V and 6 bases from J, the gap between germline ends came to 8 bases. Germline V gene sequence: CDR1 SEHNR, CDR2 FQNEAQ (reference sequence). The CDR3 runs to 13 residues. The CDR3 spells CASSRGLNSPLHF. Written as DNA, the CDR3 is TGTGCCAGCAGCCGCGGACTTAATTCACCCCTCCACTTT.

The V call is TRBV20-1, the J call TRBJ2-1, with D possibly being TRBD2 (5 bases). Looked up from germline, CDR1 is DFQATT and CDR2 is SNEGSKA (reference sequence). The CDR3 length is 14 residues. Deletions cut 6 bases from V and 5 bases from J, with 17 bases between. Written as DNA, the CDR3 is TGCAGTGCGTCGCGCGGGCCTATTAACAATGAGCAGTTCTTC. Residues: CSASRGPINNEQFF.

The table lists this clonotype with many counts. V gene TRBV6-1 combines with J gene TRBJ1-2, with D uncertain. The CDR3 covers 13 residues. Trimming removed 5 bases from V and 7 bases from J, with 14 bases in between. Germline-derived CDR1 and CDR2 are MNHNS and SASEGT. The CDR3 bases are TGTGCCAGCAGTAGACTGTTGGGAAGTGGCTACACCTTC. Its protein is CASSRLLGSGYTF.

This clonotype has a handful of counts. The chain recombines TRBV20-1 with TRBJ2-5, with 11 nucleotides matching TRBD2. V lost 2 bases to trimming and J lost 5 bases; unmatched junction nucleotides: 7. Germline V gene lookup returns CDR1 DFQATT and CDR2 SNEGSKA (reference sequence). The CDR3 loop spans 15 amino acids. CDR3 loop: CSARRLAGRGETQYF. CDR3 DNA sequence: TGCAGTGCTAGACGACTAGCGGGGAGGGGGGAGACCCAGTACTTC.

J is TRBJ1-3 and V is TRBV5-1; D is ambiguous. CDR3 length equals 14 residues. V was shortened by 0 bases and J by 3 bases, with 7 bases between the two germline ends. Per the germline V gene, CDR1 is SGHRS and CDR2 is YFSETQ. CDR3: CASSLGTDGNTIYF. The CDR3 region has the DNA TGCGCCAGCAGCTTGGGGACCGATGGAAACACCATATATTTT.

V usage is TRBV2 and J usage is TRBJ2-1; TRBD2 matches at 14 bases. Per the germline V gene, CDR1 is SNHLY and CDR2 is FYNNEI. The CDR3 loop spans 17 amino acids. Trimming cost V 3 bases and J 5 bases; bases outside gene matches: 6. For the CDR3, the DNA is TGTGCCAGCAGTGAGACTAGCGGGGGGGTCCTGGACAATGAGCAGTTCTTC. Amino acids: CASSETSGGVLDNEQFF. Based on the CDR3 plus reference TRBV2 and TRBJ2-1, the full variable domain is EPEVTQTPSHQVTQMGQEVILRCVPISNHLYFYWYRQILGQKVEFLVSFYNNEISEKSEIFDDQFSVERPDGSNFTLKIRSTKLEDSAMYFCASSETSGGVLDNEQFFGPGTRLTVL.

This clonotype was detected a few times. This chain connects TRBV3-1 to TRBJ2-7, with a weak D call TRBD2 (5 bases). Germline CDR1 is LGHDT and CDR2 is YNNKEL (reference sequence). The CDR3 is made up of 13 amino acids. The V end was cut by 3 bases, the J end by 12 bases, with 18 bases between. CDR3 nucleotides: TGTGCCAGCAGCCAGGACTTGGGATCCGGAAGGTACTTC. Residues: CASSQDLGSGRYF.

This chain uses TRBV12-3 or TRBV12-4 with TRBJ2-2; D is ambiguous. V was clipped by 7 bases and J by 5 bases, with 20 bases between them. This CDR3 contains 16 residues. CDR3 in amino acids: CASKSQKKGNTGELFF. DNA of the CDR3: TGTGCCAGCAAGTCCCAAAAGAAAGGGAATACCGGGGAGCTGTTTTTT.